Each of the 4 T cell receptor beta chains below was sequenced from the same sample in a study of metastatic and nonmetastatic thyroid tumors. All patients were untreated before thyroid surgery. TCRdb re-called the PCR reads via MiXCR. The data show 35,000 to 40,000 clones, around 27% seen once. Material for sequencing was blood. The receptors shown here come from a male donor with papillary thyroid cancer or a benign thyroid nodule (not recorded which). Some clones in this sample may be carry-over from other donors' samples.

The table lists this clone with many counts. The chain employs TRBV12-3 or TRBV12-4 and TRBJ2-3; D may be TRBD2 (6 bases). The germline V and J ends were trimmed by 3 bases and 6 bases, with 19 bases remaining between them. The CDR3 runs to 16 residues. CDR3 in amino acids: CASSFGGTYRPDTQYF. Here the CDR3 DNA reads TGTGCCAGCAGTTTTGGGGGGACCTACCGCCCTGATACGCAGTATTTT.

This clone was found once. V usage is TRBV4-3 and J usage is TRBJ2-5; 11 nucleotides align to TRBD1. The germline V gene has CDR1 LGHNA and CDR2 YSLEER. The CDR3 has 17 residues. J gave up 4 bases and V 0 bases, and 7 bases lay outside the gene matches. DNA for the CDR3: TGCGCCAGCAGCCAAGATTTGGGCGGGACAGGGGGAGAGACCCAGTACTTC. This gives the protein CASSQDLGGTGGETQYF.

This sequence joins TRBV6-2 or TRBV6-3 and TRBJ1-6; TRBD1 aligns across 8 bases. Germline lookup yields CDR1 MNHEY and CDR2 SVGEGT. V lost 6 bases, J lost 5 bases, and 3 bases stayed unmatched. The CDR3 is 14 residues long. CDR3: CASRRTGNNSPLHF. The CDR3 nucleotides are TGTGCCAGCAGAAGGACAGGGAATAATTCACCCCTCCACTTT.

This clone was seen only once. At the DNA level, this CDR3 is encoded by other sequences in the same sample as well. The chain recombines TRBV11-3 with TRBJ2-7; no definite D call. Germline V gene lookup returns CDR1 SGHNT and CDR2 YENEEA. V lost 3 bases and J 3 bases, leaving 12 bases between the germline ends. The CDR3 is made up of 14 amino acids. The CDR3 spells CASSLSGASYEQYF. The DNA for the CDR3 is TGTGCCAGCAGCTTGAGTGGAGCGAGCTACGAGCAGTACTTC.